These 9 T cell receptor beta chains came from one sample sequenced in a study of blood T cell repertoires in COVID-19. The table came from immunoSEQ multiplex PCR; TCRdb's copy has only in-frame clones and leaves some out. Among 200,000 to 250,000 clones listed, 82% were seen once. The material sequenced was peripheral blood. These receptor sequences come from a woman older than 75 with acute or convalescent COVID-19.

V is TRBV6-5 and J is TRBJ1-1, with D unresolved. Trimming took 6 bases from V and 1 from J, leaving 6 bases between them. Germline-derived CDR1 and CDR2 are MNHEY and SVGAGI. This CDR3 is built from 12 residues. CDR3 sequence: CASSRQNTEAFF. The DNA of the CDR3 is TGTGCCAGCAGCAGACAGAACACTGAAGCTTTCTTT.

This clone was recorded a few times. The chain employs TRBV6-2 or TRBV6-3 and TRBJ1-2, with 7 nucleotides matching TRBD1. V lost 2 bases, J lost 4 bases, and 1 base stayed unmatched. The germline V gene encodes CDR1 MNHEY and CDR2 SVGEGT. The CDR3 spans 13 residues. Written as DNA, the CDR3 is TGTGCCAGCAGTTACGACAGGGCCTATGGCTACACCTTC. It translates to CASSYDRAYGYTF.

The rearrangement uses TRBV4-2 and TRBJ2-5; the match to TRBD1 covers 9 bases. CDR1 is LGHNA, CDR2 YNFKEQ, per germline. The length of the CDR3 is 16 residues. The junction had 8 bases not matched to a gene; V was cut back by 1 base and J by 5 bases. DNA of the CDR3: TGTGCCAGCAGCCAAGGCTTACAGGGGGCGGAGGAGACCCAGTACTTC. Its protein is CASSQGLQGAEETQYF.

This clone appeared a single time. V gene TRBV29-1 combines with J gene TRBJ1-5; D gene uncertain. This CDR3 region has 13 residues. Germline assignment: CDR1 SQVTM and CDR2 ANQGSEA. V was clipped by 3 bases and J by 3 bases, with 9 bases between them. This chain's CDR3 is CSVEEGFNQPQHF. CDR3 bases: TGCAGCGTTGAGGAGGGTTTCAATCAGCCCCAGCATTTT.

The rearrangement links TRBV11-3 to TRBJ1-1; perhaps TRBD1 as D (5 bases). This CDR3 has 13 residues. V lost 2 bases, J lost 7 bases, and 11 bases lay in between. Germline CDR1 and CDR2: SGHNT and YENEEA. The CDR3 DNA is TGTGCCAGCAGCTTAAGTGGGGCCGTTGAAGCTTTCTTT. Protein sequence: CASSLSGAVEAFF.

The V call is TRBV6-5, the J call TRBJ1-2; 7 positions agree with TRBD1. This CDR3 is built from 12 residues. With 5 bases clipped from V and 8 bases from J, the junction kept 5 bases outside the gene matches. CDR1 and CDR2 (germline): MNHEY, SVGAGI. CDR3 sequence reads: CASSPDRMGYTF. The CDR3 DNA sequence: TGTGCCAGCAGTCCGGACAGGATGGGCTACACCTTC.

This clone was seen a few times. The chain links TRBV11-2 to TRBJ1-1; D gene ambiguous. V was shortened by 2 bases and J by 2 bases, with 6 bases between the two germline ends. Germline assignment: CDR1 SGHAT and CDR2 FQNNGV. The CDR3 extends over 13 amino acids. The CDR3 DNA reads as TGTGCCAGCAGCTTACAGACTAACACTGAAGCTTTCTTT. Protein product: CASSLQTNTEAFF.

The chain joins TRBV4-2 to TRBJ1-5; TRBD1 aligns across 10 bases. The trim removed 0 bases at V and 6 bases at J, leaving 8 bases unmatched. This CDR3 contains 17 residues. CDR1 and CDR2 (germline): LGHNA, YNFKEQ. The CDR3 DNA follows: TGTGCCAGCAGCCAAGACCCCACCGGGACAGGGGTTCAGCCCCAGCATTTT. This codes for CASSQDPTGTGVQPQHF.

J is TRBJ2-7 and V is TRBV5-6; D gene unclear. Trimming removed 0 bases at V and 2 bases at J, with 6 bases between. The CDR3 is made up of 13 amino acids. The germline gives CDR1 SGHDT, CDR2 YYEEEE. In DNA, the CDR3 is TGTGCCAGCAGCTTGGTTGGCACCTACGAGCAGTACTTC. The encoded protein is CASSLVGTYEQYF.